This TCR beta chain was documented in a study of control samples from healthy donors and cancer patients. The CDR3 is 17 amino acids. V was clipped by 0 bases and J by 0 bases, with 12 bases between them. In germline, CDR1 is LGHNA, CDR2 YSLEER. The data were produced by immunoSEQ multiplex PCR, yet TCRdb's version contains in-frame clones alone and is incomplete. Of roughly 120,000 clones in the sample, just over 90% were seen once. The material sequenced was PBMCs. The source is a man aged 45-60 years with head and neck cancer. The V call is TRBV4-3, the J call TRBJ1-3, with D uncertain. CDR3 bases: TGCGCCAGCAGCCAAGATAGGTACGTCAGCTCTGGAAACACCATATATTTT. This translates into CASSQDRYVSSGNTIYF.